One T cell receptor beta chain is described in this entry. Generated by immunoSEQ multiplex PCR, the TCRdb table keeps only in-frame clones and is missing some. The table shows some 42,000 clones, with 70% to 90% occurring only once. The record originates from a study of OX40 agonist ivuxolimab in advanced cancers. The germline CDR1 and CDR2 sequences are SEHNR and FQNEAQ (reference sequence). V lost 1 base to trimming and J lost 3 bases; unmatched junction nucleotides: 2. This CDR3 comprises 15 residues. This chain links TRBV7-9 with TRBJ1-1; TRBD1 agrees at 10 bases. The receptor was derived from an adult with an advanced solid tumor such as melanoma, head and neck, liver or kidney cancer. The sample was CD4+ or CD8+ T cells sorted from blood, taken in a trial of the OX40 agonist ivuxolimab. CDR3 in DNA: TGTGCCAGCAGCTTAGGACAGGGGGCGGACACTGAAGCTTTCTTT. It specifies CASSLGQGADTEAFF.